This T cell receptor (beta chain) was recorded in a study of Tregs in tolerant kidney transplant recipients. Whole-study context: Recipients received nonmyeloablative bone marrow transplants from related graft donors, with transient mixed chimerism.

The CDR3 totals 18 residues. V dropped 1 base and J dropped 0 bases, with 19 bases sitting between them. Per germline, CDR1 MGHRA and CDR2 YSYEKL. CD4+CD25+CD127- Tregs, CD4+CD25- non-Tregs, CD4 and CD8 cells were sorted. With regard to this clone: Its antigen is currently unknown.

Study outcomes and limitations: The small number of patients limits these findings pending further validation. The most relevant donor-specific Treg TCRbeta repertoire apparently came from expansion with activated donor B cells.

Sequenced by immunoSEQ multiplex PCR; TCRdb stores in-frame clones only, minus some. The sample has 90,000 to 130,000 clones; nearly 90% are singletons. The TCR comes from a human donor who received a combined kidney and bone marrow transplant. V and J are TRBV4-1 and TRBJ2-7, with D perhaps matching TRBD1 (6 bases). The sample here was CD4+ T cells from blood, taken before the transplant. CDR3 DNA: TGCGCCAGCAGCCAAGGGAAAAAGGGAACAGGGTCCTCCTACGAGCAGTACTTC. This translates into CASSQGKKGTGSSYEQYF.